The sequence of this T cell receptor beta chain was determined in a study of memory CD4+ T cells and cytomegalovirus serostatus. Some clones are missing from TCRdb's copy, which holds only in-frame ones; the method was immunoSEQ multiplex PCR. The table has just over 40,000 clones, about 85% seen once; the top ten hold 0.65% to 0.85%. The sort gate was single viable CD3+CD4+CD8-CD45RO+ cells for memory CD4+ T cells. After removal of 0 bases from V and 2 bases from J, the junction contained 4 bases not matched to a gene. The CDR3 runs 15 residues. Germline-derived CDR1 and CDR2 are SGHRS and YFSETQ. The chain joins TRBV5-1 to TRBJ2-7; TRBD1 agrees at 8 bases. The sequenced material came from memory CD4+ T cells from blood. The clonotype originates from an adult in good health and CMV-seronegative. CDR3 amino acids: CASSLGGQGPYEQYF. CDR3 coding DNA: TGCGCCAGCAGCTTGGGTGGACAGGGCCCCTACGAGCAGTACTTC.